Presented here are 15 T cell receptor beta chains from one specimen sequenced in a study of cytomegalovirus exposure and HLA in healthy donors. In the PCR, 60 Vbeta and 13 Jbeta primers were used. Sequencing used immunoSEQ multiplex PCR; TCRdb keeps in-frame clones, though not all of them. The sample has roughly 190,000 clones; 81% are singletons. The material sequenced was PBMCs. These receptors all come from a man aged 45-65 years in good health and CMV-seronegative.

V usage is TRBV4-1 and J usage is TRBJ2-1; tentative D call: TRBD1 (6 bases). CDR1 and CDR2 from the germline V gene are MGHRA and YSYEKL. The CDR3 has 14 residues. Trimming removed 1 base at V and 4 bases at J, with 8 bases between. The CDR3 nucleotides read TGCGCCAGCAGCCAAGGACAGGCTTACAATGAGCAGTTCTTC. This sequence encodes CASSQGQAYNEQFF.

V gene TRBV5-4 combines with J gene TRBJ2-5, with D perhaps matching TRBD1 (6 bases). The CDR3 has 15 residues. In germline, CDR1 is SGHNT, CDR2 YYREEE (reference sequence). The ends were cut back, 1 base at V and 5 bases at J, with 15 bases in the middle. Here the CDR3 reads CASSLRQGSSETQYF. The CDR3 bases are TGTGCCAGCAGCTTGAGGCAGGGGTCCTCGGAGACCCAGTACTTC.

The chain is built from TRBV5-4 and TRBJ1-3; 10 positions match TRBD1. CDR1 is SGHNT, CDR2 YYREEE, per germline (reference sequence). The V gene end was trimmed by 1 base and the J gene end by 4 bases; junction bases not matched to a gene: 8. CDR3 length: 17 residues. CDR3 sequence reads: CASSLSAGQGGGNTIYF. The CDR3 region has the DNA TGTGCCAGCAGCTTGTCTGCCGGACAGGGGGGAGGAAACACCATATATTTT.

The chain has TRBV7-3 and TRBJ1-1; 7 nucleotides line up with TRBD1. This CDR3 spans 15 amino acids. The ends lost 0 bases at V and 2 bases at J; junction bases unmatched: 3. Germline lookup yields CDR1 SGHTA and CDR2 FQGTGA. The DNA of the CDR3 is TGTGCCAGCAGCTTAACAGGGGGCTATAACACTGAAGCTTTCTTT. Its protein is CASSLTGGYNTEAFF. Full variable domain (missing parts from reference TRBV7-3 and TRBJ1-1): GAGVSQTPSNKVTEKGKYVELRCDPISGHTALYWYRQSLGQGPEFLIYFQGTGAADDSGLPNDRFFAVRPEGSVSTLKIQRTERGDSAVYLCASSLTGGYNTEAFFGQGTRLTVV.

The V and J genes are TRBV10-3 and TRBJ1-5; unclear D gene. V was trimmed by 3 bases and J by 6 bases, leaving 9 bases between them. CDR1 and CDR2 (germline): ENHRY, SYGVKD. The CDR3 spans 13 residues. CDR3: CAISDSTGQPQHF. Written as DNA, the CDR3 is TGTGCCATCAGTGATTCCACTGGTCAGCCCCAGCATTTT.

The J gene is TRBJ1-3, the V gene TRBV27; unclear D gene. The CDR3 extends over 14 amino acids. CDR1 MNHEY and CDR2 SMNVEV come from the germline V gene (reference sequence). The germline V and J ends were trimmed by 1 base and 5 bases, with 9 bases remaining between them. The DNA for the CDR3 is TGTGCCAGCAGTTTATTGGCAGAAAGAAACACCATATATTTT. This gives the protein CASSLLAERNTIYF.

The CDR3 DNA follows: TGCGCCAGCAGCTTGGTGACAGGGGAGAGCTATGGCTACACCTTC. Translating it yields CASSLVTGESYGYTF. The rearrangement uses TRBV5-1 and TRBJ1-2; 8 nucleotides agree with TRBD1. This CDR3 has 15 amino acids. The germline V gene encodes CDR1 SGHRS and CDR2 YFSETQ. V shed 0 bases, J shed 4 bases, and the junction held 5 bases outside the gene matches.

The chain employs TRBV29-1 and TRBJ1-1; 8 bases align to TRBD1. V trimming: 7 bases; J trimming: 5 bases; junction bases outside the gene matches: 3. The CDR3 spans 11 residues. The germline CDR1 and CDR2 sequences are SQVTM and ANQGSEA. CDR3 in DNA: TGCAGCGCAGGGGGCCGGACTGAAGCTTTCTTT. Amino acid sequence: CSAGGRTEAFF.

The chain uses TRBV5-1 and TRBJ2-2; D may be TRBD1 (6 bases). Trimming left V 5 bases short and J 6 bases short, with 17 bases between. CDR1 is SGHRS and CDR2 is YFSETQ in the germline V gene. The CDR3 runs to 15 residues. The CDR3, as DNA: TGCGCCAGCAGGCAAGAGGGAGCAGGGGCCGGGGAGCTGTTTTTT. This translates into CASRQEGAGAGELFF.

This clone has just one count. V gene TRBV7-2 combines with J gene TRBJ2-4; 8 bases match TRBD2. J was trimmed by 4 bases and V by 1 base; bases with no gene match: 9. The CDR3 runs 17 residues. Germline values: CDR1 SGHTA, CDR2 FQGNSA. The CDR3 sequence is CASSLGSGGSGKNIQYF. In DNA form, the CDR3 reads TGTGCCAGCAGCTTAGGGTCGGGGGGGTCGGGAAAAAACATTCAGTACTTC.

This clone was observed a few times. V usage is TRBV10-3 and J usage is TRBJ2-7; 8 nucleotides agree with TRBD1. CDR3 length equals 15 residues. J was trimmed by 2 bases and V by 4 bases; bases with no gene match: 7. Germline V gene lookup returns CDR1 ENHRY and CDR2 SYGVKD. The CDR3 region has the DNA TGTGCCATCAGTGTTGGACAGGGATTTACCTACGAGCAGTACTTC. Translating gives CAISVGQGFTYEQYF.

V gene TRBV5-1 combines with J gene TRBJ2-2; 7 nucleotides agree with TRBD2. Germline V CDR1 and CDR2: SGHRS, YFSETQ. With 3 bases clipped from V and 8 bases from J, the junction kept 4 bases outside the gene matches. The CDR3 has 13 residues. This CDR3 reads CASSWGGPGELFF. The CDR3 nucleotides read TGCGCCAGCAGCTGGGGGGGACCAGGGGAGCTGTTTTTT.

The chain employs TRBV7-9 and TRBJ2-7; no definite D call. V shed 3 bases and J shed 0 bases, with 15 bases lying between them. CDR1 and CDR2 (germline): SEHNR, FQNEAQ (reference sequence). The CDR3 spans 16 residues. This CDR3 reads CASSFNGFSSSYEQYF. CDR3 in DNA: TGTGCCAGCAGCTTCAACGGTTTCTCGAGCTCCTACGAGCAGTACTTC.

The genes are TRBV5-1 and TRBJ2-3, with 8 nucleotides matching TRBD1. From germline, CDR1 is SGHRS and CDR2 YFSETQ. This CDR3 has 15 amino acids. Trimming removed 2 bases from V and 3 bases from J; junction bases left unmatched: 5. The CDR3 nucleotides are TGCGCCAGCAGCTTCCGGGACAGGAGGACAGATACGCAGTATTTT. Its translation: CASSFRDRRTDTQYF.

This clone was found once. V gene TRBV18 combines with J gene TRBJ1-2; D call uncertain. The CDR3 has 16 residues. Germline V gene data show CDR1 as KGHSH and CDR2 as LQKENI. The ends were cut back, 4 bases at V and 3 bases at J, with 18 bases in the middle. CDR3 DNA: TGTGCCAGCTCACGCGCCCCTTTGGGAGACGACTATGGCTACACCTTC. This encodes CASSRAPLGDDYGYTF.